The 13 T cell receptor beta chains below all came from one sample that was sequenced in a study of CD8+CD57+ T cells in acquired aplastic anemia. Researchers used genomic DNA as the template to profile TCR beta VDJ and CDR3. MiXCR, run by TCRdb on the reads, gives a single entry per CDR3 protein. The sample contains a few hundred thousand distinct CDR3 sequences, 60% to 65% of which appear only once. Sequencing input: sorted CD4+, CD8+, or CD8+CD57+ T cells (not recorded which) from PBMCs. The receptor source for this set is a human donor in good health.

This rearrangement joins TRBV2 to TRBJ2-1, with TRBD2 identical over 8 bases. V was clipped by 6 bases and J by 10 bases; unmatched bases: 2. Germline CDR1 SNHLY, CDR2 FYNNEI. The CDR3 totals 11 residues. The CDR3 DNA sequence: TGTGCCAGCAGACGGGAGGGAGAGCAGTTCTTC. The encoded protein is CASRREGEQFF.

The chain joins TRBV25-1 to TRBJ1-3; D remains ambiguous. Between the trimmed V and J ends, which lost 6 bases and 4 bases, there was a span of 19 bases. CDR1 and CDR2 from the germline V gene are MGHDK and SYGVNS. The CDR3 totals 16 residues. The CDR3, as DNA: TGTGCCAGCAGGGAAGGAAAGGGAAACTCCGGAAACACCATATATTTT. The encoded protein is CASREGKGNSGNTIYF.

This chain links TRBV9 with TRBJ2-3; D gene uncertain. This CDR3 spans 15 amino acids. Germline CDR1 SGDLS, CDR2 YYNGEE. The V end was cut by 3 bases, the J end by 2 bases, with 13 bases between. The CDR3 nucleotides are TGTGCCAGCAGCGATCGTGACATGAACACAGATACGCAGTATTTT. Translating gives CASSDRDMNTDTQYF.

CDR3 protein: CSARRASSPYEQYF. CDR3 DNA: TGCAGTGCTAGACGGGCGAGCTCTCCCTACGAGCAGTACTTC. The chain employs TRBV20-1 and TRBJ2-7; D is ambiguous. The CDR3 contains 14 residues. Germline V gene data show CDR1 as DFQATT and CDR2 as SNEGSKA (reference sequence). Trimming left V 2 bases short and J 2 bases short, with 13 bases between.

The CDR3, as DNA: TGTGCCACGTCACCCAGGGCCTCAGAAAAACTGTTTTTT. Residues: CATSPRASEKLFF. The gene calls are TRBV10-3 and TRBJ1-4, with D tentatively TRBD1 (5 bases). CDR3 length equals 13 residues. The germline gives CDR1 ENHRY, CDR2 SYGVKD. Deletions cut 10 bases from V and 8 bases from J, with 17 bases between.

This clonotype was found a few times. The chain is built from TRBV30 and TRBJ2-5; 9 bases match TRBD2. The CDR3 length is 15 residues. V dropped 0 bases and J dropped 5; count of bases not matched to a gene: 7. CDR1 and CDR2 (germline): GTSNPN, SVGIG (reference sequence). CDR3 coding DNA: TGTGCCTGGAGTGTGGTTCAGCGGGAGGAGGAGACCCAGTACTTC. Protein: CAWSVVQREEETQYF.

This clonotype was counted ten times or more. The chain uses TRBV9 and TRBJ2-2, with D hard to call. Trimming cost V 0 bases and J 5 bases, with 5 bases left between them. Germline V gives CDR1 SGDLS, CDR2 YYNGEE. The CDR3 spans 13 residues. CDR3: CASSVVGTGELFF. The CDR3 DNA reads as TGTGCCAGCAGCGTAGTTGGAACCGGGGAGCTGTTTTTT. Filled out from reference TRBV9 and TRBJ2-2, the complete variable domain reads DSGVTQTPKHLITATGQRVTLRCSPRSGDLSVYWYQQSLDQGLQFLIQYYNGEERAKGNILERFSAQQFPDLHSELNLSSLELGDSALYFCASSVVGTGELFFGEGSRLTVL.

This chain uses TRBV7-9 with TRBJ2-7; 7 nucleotides line up with TRBD1. This CDR3 contains 16 residues. Germline V lookup: CDR1 SEHNR, CDR2 FQNEAQ (reference sequence). Trimming cost V 5 bases and J 2 bases; bases outside gene matches: 12. The CDR3 sequence: CASSPLDGTATYEQYF. The CDR3 DNA is TGTGCCAGCAGCCCACTAGACGGGACAGCCACCTACGAGCAGTACTTC.

The chain carries TRBV10-3 and TRBJ2-2; 7 bases agree with TRBD1. The V gene end was trimmed by 10 bases and the J gene end by 8 bases; junction bases not matched to a gene: 7. The CDR3 runs to 12 residues. Looked up from germline, CDR1 is ENHRY and CDR2 is SYGVKD. For the CDR3, the DNA is TGTGCCACGTTAGACAGGGCGGGGGAGCTGTTTTTT. Translated: CATLDRAGELFF.

The V and J genes are TRBV24-1 and TRBJ1-2; possibly TRBD1 for D (5 bases). Germline assignment: CDR1 KGHDR and CDR2 SFDVKD. V lost 2 bases and J lost 3, with 12 bases in between. The CDR3 has 15 residues. This CDR3 reads CATSDSGTADYGYTF. The CDR3 DNA reads TGTGCCACCAGTGATTCCGGGACGGCGGACTATGGCTACACCTTC.

This clonotype was recorded many times. The chain has TRBV9 and TRBJ1-1; D is ambiguous. CDR1 and CDR2 (germline): SGDLS, YYNGEE. Trimming stripped 1 base from V and 0 bases from J, with 13 bases between. The CDR3 consists of 16 residues. The CDR3 bases are TGTGCCAGCAGCGTATATCTGGGCAGCTTGAACACTGAAGCTTTCTTT. This translates into CASSVYLGSLNTEAFF.

The chain couples TRBV29-1 to TRBJ2-7, with D maybe TRBD2 (6 bases). Judging by the DNA end, TRBJ2-5 fits better; the J call may be wrong. The length of the CDR3 is 14 residues. Germline V gene sequence: CDR1 SQVTM, CDR2 ANQGSEA. The DNA of the CDR3 is TGCAGCGCGGGCATCCGGGGGATAGGAGAGACCCAGTACTTC. Its translation: CSAGIRGIGETQYF.

V usage is TRBV15 and J usage is TRBJ1-5, with D possibly matching TRBD1 (5 bases). CDR3 size: 15 residues. The V and J ends lost 0 bases and 1 base respectively, with 7 bases between them. Germline CDR1 LNHNV, CDR2 YYDKDF (reference sequence). CDR3 nucleotides: TGTGCCACCAGCAGAGACCGGGACAGCAATCAGCCCCAGCATTTT. Its protein product is CATSRDRDSNQPQHF.